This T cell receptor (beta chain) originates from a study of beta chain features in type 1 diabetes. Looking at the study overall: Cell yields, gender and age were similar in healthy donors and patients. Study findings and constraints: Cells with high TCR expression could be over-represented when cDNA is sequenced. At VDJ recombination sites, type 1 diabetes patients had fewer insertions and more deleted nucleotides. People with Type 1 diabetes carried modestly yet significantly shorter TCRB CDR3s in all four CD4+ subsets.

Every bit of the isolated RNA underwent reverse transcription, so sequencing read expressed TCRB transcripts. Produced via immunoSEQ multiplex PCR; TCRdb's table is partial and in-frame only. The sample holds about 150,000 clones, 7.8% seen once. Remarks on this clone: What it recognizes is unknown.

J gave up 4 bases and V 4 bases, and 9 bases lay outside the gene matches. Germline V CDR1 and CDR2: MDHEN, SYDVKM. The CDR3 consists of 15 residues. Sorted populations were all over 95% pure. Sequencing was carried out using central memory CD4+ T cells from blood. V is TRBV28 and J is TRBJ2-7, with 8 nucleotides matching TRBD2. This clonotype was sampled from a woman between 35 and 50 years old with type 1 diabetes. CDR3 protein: CASSSGAGERYEQYF. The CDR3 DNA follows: TGTGCCAGCAGTTCCGGAGCGGGAGAGAGGTACGAGCAGTACTTC.